This TCR beta chain is from a study of shared clonotypes between healthy human individuals (dated by TCRdb to about 2020). At the level of the whole study: The cohort included a few men and a couple of women between 18 and 49 years of age. For each donor, CD4 naive and CD4 memory were each run on three plates, CD8 naive on two plates, and CD8 memory on one plate. To estimate repertoire size and how much clonotype sharing occurs between individuals, the study deeply sequenced the blood TCR repertoires of a handful of healthy adults. Libraries were prepared and TCR repertoires were sequenced by different laboratories using diverse techniques, in order to increase sequencing depth and limit assay-specific biases. Between about 0.9 and 10 billion PBMCs per donor were obtained by leukapheresis. Beyond this particular receptor, the publication reports: The genetic and exposure-history diversity represented was limited by the small number of donors. Across a handful of donors, approximately 4.6% of naive CD4, around 3.3% of naive CD8, 2.3% of memory CD4, and under 0.45% of memory CD8 clonotypes were shared. Pairwise subsampling led to the expectation that sequencing depth would affect the degree of clonotype sharing among donors. Compared with non-shared clonotypes, the clonotypes found in all four sorted-subset donors had higher generation probabilities. Larger estimated clonotype richness was generally found for naive subsets than for memory subsets. Sampling was restricted to blood, and TCR repertoires in tissue are likely to differ from TCR repertoires in blood. Incomplete sequencing was indicated by rarefaction of sorted-subset datasets, despite the large sequencing depth.

About this clone: Its antigen is still unknown. Qualities for individual bases were not recorded, and no much larger clone is one base off.

TCR CDR3 regions were amplified from genomic DNA by multiplex PCR using the deep immunoSEQ assay. Extracted genomic DNA from each cell subset was spread evenly across all wells of several immunoSEQ 96-well plates, with each plate serving as a replicate. For sorted subsets, each replicate PCR was loaded with approximately 0.2 ug genomic DNA, equivalent to about 33,000 T cell genomes. Purified libraries were quantified with a Qubit 3.0 fluorometer, sized on a Bioanalyzer 2100, and re-quantified with the KAPA Library Quantification kit. Every immunoSEQ 96-well plate was sequenced on a separate single-read 150-cycle Illumina NextSeq 550 flow cell. On the authors' methods: Because the immunoSEQ output included only junctional sequences and no quality scores, the filtering could not be the same as the filtering used for full-length reads. Sequences were annotated with PyIR, a Python wrapper for IgBLAST v1.9, using IMGT germline references to assign V/J genes and CDR3. Reads were filtered out if the reads had weak V/J assignments (E-value above 1e-6), no CDR3, stop codons, out-of-frame junctions, or ambiguous translated residues. A V3J clonotype was defined by an identical inferred V gene, J gene, and CDR3 amino acid sequence. Percentage overlap between repertoires was computed as shared unique clonotypes divided by the size of the smaller repertoire. Repertoire richness was assessed with RTK rarefaction, the Chao1 estimator, and Recon v2.1 estimates of unobserved clonotypes. OLGA was used to compute generation probabilities for all TCRbeta clonotypes that the gDNA method yielded from several donors. TCRdb holds this immuneACCESS table with in-frame rearrangements only. Some clones are missing; in checked studies, unresolved V genes explain under half, and the rest has no known cause. D and trimming were read from the DNA, whereas the V and J calls and clone size are those reported in that table. This sample holds more than 2 million clones; 90% to 97% were observed only once. Of the sample, roughly 0.13% falls within the top ten clones.

The donors were healthy, HIV-negative adults who had no recently reported acute infections or vaccinations. Every donor was a Caucasian adult residing in Nashville, Tennessee, USA. Magnetic negative selection was used to enrich CD4+ T cells, after which naive cells were positively selected on CD45RA and the negative fraction became the memory subset. Blood was collected by leukapheresis, and PBMCs were isolated by Ficoll-Histopaque density gradient centrifugation and then cryopreserved in liquid nitrogen vapor phase. Purity and quantity of every magnetically sorted T cell population were checked by analytical flow cytometry. Genomic DNA was isolated from each sorted fraction and quantified by UV absorbance on a Nanodrop 2000c. CDR1 and CDR2, looked up from the germline V gene, are LGHNT and FRNRAP. From the cysteine up to the phenylalanine, the CDR3 has a length of 16 residues. The entry retains the CDR3 DNA only, 48 bases that are in frame from base 1. The germline V and J ends show losses of 5 bases and 4 bases respectively, and no gene match explains 9 bases of the junction.

The rearrangement combines TRBV12-5 with TRBJ2-5, with 11 bases aligning to TRBD2. Sample: naive CD4+ T cells sorted from blood. The cell subset or site label for this specimen denotes: CD45RA+ positively selected. The clonotype originates from a man aged 18 to 29 in good health. The CDR3 protein sequence reads: CASGLGVAGGGETQYF. In nucleotides, the sequence is TGTGCTAGTGGTCTTGGGGTAGCGGGAGGGGGAGAGACCCAGTACTTC.